A selection of T cell receptor beta chains follows, all from one sample in a study of CD4 T cells in relation to SARS-CoV-2 and coronaviruses. No antigen has been assigned to these receptors. Assay used: immunoSEQ multiplex PCR; TCRdb lists only in-frame clones, some missing. The repertoire holds over 25,000 clones, with over 60% as singletons. The sample consisted of CD4+ T cells from PBMCs, cultured in vitro. The receptors stem from a human donor in good health. CDR3s include the opening cysteine and the closing phenylalanine or tryptophan. A D gene is named only where the DNA matches it firmly. Expanded clones get a size class; other rows say once, few or many, or leave the size out.

d_call: TRBD1; v_call: TRBV7-2; j_call: TRBJ2-3; clone_size: -; cdr3_nt: TGTGCCAGCCGTCGGGACAGGGCCACAGATACGCAGTATTTT; cdr3_aa: CASRRDRATDTQYF
d_call: -; v_call: TRBV19; j_call: TRBJ1-5; clone_size: few; cdr3_nt: TGTGCCAGTAGTATGCTGAGGGACAATCAGCCCCAGCATTTT; cdr3_aa: CASSMLRDNQPQHF
d_call: TRBD2; v_call: TRBV5-1; j_call: TRBJ2-7; clone_size: -; cdr3_nt: TGCGCCAGCAGCTTAGGGACTAGCGGGATTTACGAGCAGTACTTC; cdr3_aa: CASSLGTSGIYEQYF
d_call: TRBD2; v_call: TRBV9; j_call: TRBJ2-7; clone_size: -; cdr3_nt: TGTGCCAGCAGCGTAGGGGGACTAGCAACCTACGAGCAGTACTTC; cdr3_aa: CASSVGGLATYEQYF
d_call: TRBD2; v_call: TRBV5-1; j_call: TRBJ2-5; clone_size: -; cdr3_nt: TGCGCCAGCAGCTTTGCCCAATCAGCGGGAAAAGAGACCCAGTACTTC; cdr3_aa: CASSFAQSAGKETQYF
d_call: -; v_call: TRBV9; j_call: TRBJ2-3; clone_size: -; cdr3_nt: TGTGCCAGCAGCGTAGGAGGGCGGGATGGCACAGATACGCAGTATTTT; cdr3_aa: CASSVGGRDGTDTQYF
d_call: -; v_call: TRBV11-2; j_call: TRBJ1-4; clone_size: -; cdr3_nt: TGTGCCAGCAGAAAGGGAGCAACTAATGAAAAACTGTTTTTT; cdr3_aa: CASRKGATNEKLFF
d_call: -; v_call: TRBV2; j_call: TRBJ1-2; clone_size: -; cdr3_nt: TGTGCCAGCACCCGTAGTAATCTTAACTATGGCTACACCTTC; cdr3_aa: CASTRSNLNYGYTF
d_call: -; v_call: TRBV5-6; j_call: TRBJ2-2; clone_size: -; cdr3_nt: TGTGCCAGCAGTATGCTAAGGACCCTTAACACCGGGGAGCTGTTTTTT; cdr3_aa: CASSMLRTLNTGELFF
d_call: -; v_call: TRBV19; j_call: TRBJ2-3; clone_size: -; cdr3_nt: TGTGCCAGTAGCCGGGAGTACACAGATACGCAGTATTTT; cdr3_aa: CASSREYTDTQYF
d_call: TRBD2; v_call: TRBV7-8; j_call: TRBJ2-3; clone_size: few; cdr3_nt: TGTGCCAGCAGCTTTCTAGCGGGTGGGAGCACAGATACGCAGTATTTT; cdr3_aa: CASSFLAGGSTDTQYF
d_call: -; v_call: TRBV5-1; j_call: TRBJ2-1; clone_size: -; cdr3_nt: TGCGCCAGCAGCGGCGGGACAGAGCGATCCTACAATGAGCAGTTCTTC; cdr3_aa: CASSGGTERSYNEQFF
d_call: -; v_call: TRBV5-1; j_call: TRBJ2-2; clone_size: -; cdr3_nt: TGCGCCAGCAGCTTGTGGGCGGGCGACACCGGGGAGCTGTTTTTT; cdr3_aa: CASSLWAGDTGELFF
d_call: TRBD2; v_call: TRBV3-1/TRBV3-2; j_call: TRBJ2-7; clone_size: once; cdr3_nt: TGTGCCAGCAGCCATGGAAGAGCGGGACTCGAGCAGTACTTC; cdr3_aa: CASSHGRAGLEQYF
d_call: -; v_call: TRBV7-9; j_call: TRBJ1-2; clone_size: -; cdr3_nt: TGTGCCAGCAGCTTAGATGGGGGGGCTAATGGCTACACCTTC; cdr3_aa: CASSLDGGANGYTF
d_call: -; v_call: TRBV19; j_call: TRBJ1-1; clone_size: -; cdr3_nt: TGTGCCAGTAGTATTCGGGGGCTAGGATTCACTGAAGCTTTCTTT; cdr3_aa: CASSIRGLGFTEAFF
d_call: -; v_call: TRBV7-2; j_call: TRBJ1-1; clone_size: -; cdr3_nt: TGTGCCAGCAGCCCCCATGCACAAGGCACTGAAGCTTTCTTT; cdr3_aa: CASSPHAQGTEAFF
d_call: -; v_call: TRBV11-2; j_call: TRBJ2-2; clone_size: few; cdr3_nt: TGTGCCAGCAGCTTAGCCAGGAACACCGGGGAGCTGTTTTTT; cdr3_aa: CASSLARNTGELFF
d_call: -; v_call: TRBV4-3; j_call: TRBJ1-4; clone_size: -; cdr3_nt: TGCGCCAGCAGCCAAGGCGGGTATGATGGCGTCCCGAATGAAAAACTGTTTTTT; cdr3_aa: CASSQGGYDGVPNEKLFF
d_call: -; v_call: TRBV10-3; j_call: TRBJ1-5; clone_size: -; cdr3_nt: TGTGCCATCCGAGGAGGGAGGGATCAGCCCCAGCATTTT; cdr3_aa: CAIRGGRDQPQHF
d_call: -; v_call: TRBV29-1; j_call: TRBJ1-2; clone_size: -; cdr3_nt: TGCAGCGTTGAGGGAGGTGGCAGGCGGGATGGCTACACCTTC; cdr3_aa: CSVEGGGRRDGYTF
d_call: -; v_call: TRBV6-5; j_call: TRBJ1-4; clone_size: -; cdr3_nt: TGTGCCAGCAGTTACTGGACTAATGAAAAACTGTTTTTT; cdr3_aa: CASSYWTNEKLFF
d_call: -; v_call: TRBV10-2; j_call: TRBJ1-5; clone_size: -; cdr3_nt: TGCGCCAGCAGTGGGGGCGAGGGGGATGAGCGCAATCAGCCCCAGCATTTT; cdr3_aa: CASSGGEGDERNQPQHF
d_call: -; v_call: TRBV9; j_call: TRBJ2-1; clone_size: -; cdr3_nt: TGTGCCAGCAGCGTGACAAGCTCCTACAATGAGCAGTTCTTC; cdr3_aa: CASSVTSSYNEQFF
d_call: -; v_call: TRBV19; j_call: TRBJ1-1; clone_size: -; cdr3_nt: TGTGCCAGTAGTACCACTATTAGGCCAAACACTGAAGCTTTCTTT; cdr3_aa: CASSTTIRPNTEAFF
d_call: -; v_call: TRBV7-2; j_call: TRBJ2-3; clone_size: -; cdr3_nt: TGTGCCAGCAGCTTAGGCCACCCTAGCACAGATACGCAGTATTTT; cdr3_aa: CASSLGHPSTDTQYF
d_call: -; v_call: TRBV27; j_call: TRBJ2-3; clone_size: -; cdr3_nt: TGTGCCAGCAGTACTAGATTTACGCAGTATTTT; cdr3_aa: CASSTRFTQYF
d_call: -; v_call: TRBV28; j_call: TRBJ2-4; clone_size: once; cdr3_nt: TGTGCCAGCAGTCCCGCGGGGCCCACTCAAAACATTCAGTACTTC; cdr3_aa: CASSPAGPTQNIQYF
d_call: -; v_call: TRBV6-5; j_call: TRBJ2-3; clone_size: -; cdr3_nt: TGTGCCAGCAGTTACGGCGGAAGCACAGATACGCAGTATTTT; cdr3_aa: CASSYGGSTDTQYF
d_call: -; v_call: TRBV30; j_call: TRBJ1-3; clone_size: -; cdr3_nt: TGTGCCTGGAGTGTCCAATCTGGAAACACCATATATTTT; cdr3_aa: CAWSVQSGNTIYF
d_call: -; v_call: TRBV19; j_call: TRBJ2-5; clone_size: -; cdr3_nt: TGTGCCAGTAGTATATGGGGACACCCCCAAGAGACCCAGTACTTC; cdr3_aa: CASSIWGHPQETQYF
d_call: -; v_call: TRBV6-5; j_call: TRBJ1-1; clone_size: -; cdr3_nt: TGTGCCAGCAGTTATGGAGACAGACTGAACACTGAAGCTTTCTTT; cdr3_aa: CASSYGDRLNTEAFF
d_call: -; v_call: TRBV10-3; j_call: TRBJ2-1; clone_size: few; cdr3_nt: TGTGCCATCAGCCCTCTGGACGTCAGCTCCTACAATGAGCAGTTCTTC; cdr3_aa: CAISPLDVSSYNEQFF
d_call: -; v_call: TRBV27; j_call: TRBJ1-2; clone_size: -; cdr3_nt: TGTGCCAGCAGTTTTAGGGGTCCGATTTTAAGCTACACCTTC; cdr3_aa: CASSFRGPILSYTF
d_call: -; v_call: TRBV3-1/TRBV3-2; j_call: TRBJ1-2; clone_size: -; cdr3_nt: TGTGCCAGCAGCCAAGTAGCCGGGAACTATGGCTACACCTTC; cdr3_aa: CASSQVAGNYGYTF
d_call: -; v_call: TRBV6-5; j_call: TRBJ1-1; clone_size: few; cdr3_nt: TGTGCCACCATGGCCCCCGCAGGGCACACTGAAGCTTTCTTT; cdr3_aa: CATMAPAGHTEAFF
d_call: TRBD2; v_call: TRBV5-8; j_call: TRBJ2-1; clone_size: -; cdr3_nt: TGTGCCAGCAGCTTGGGAGCGGGAAACTACAATGAGCAGTTCTTC; cdr3_aa: CASSLGAGNYNEQFF
d_call: -; v_call: TRBV19; j_call: TRBJ2-5; clone_size: -; cdr3_nt: TGTGCCAGTAGTATGTACAGCCAAGAGACCCAGTACTTC; cdr3_aa: CASSMYSQETQYF
d_call: -; v_call: TRBV28; j_call: TRBJ1-3; clone_size: -; cdr3_nt: TGTGCCAGCACAACGTTGTCGGGGGTAATCTCTGGAAACACCATATATTTT; cdr3_aa: CASTTLSGVISGNTIYF
d_call: -; v_call: TRBV5-1; j_call: TRBJ1-2; clone_size: -; cdr3_nt: TGCGCCAGCAGCTTGGGACAACACATTAACTATGGCTACACCTTC; cdr3_aa: CASSLGQHINYGYTF
d_call: -; v_call: TRBV5-4; j_call: TRBJ2-7; clone_size: -; cdr3_nt: TGTGCCAGCAGCTTGGCCCAAATCGGACAGCTACTTTGGGAGCAGTACTTC; cdr3_aa: CASSLAQIGQLLWEQYF
d_call: TRBD2; v_call: TRBV7-2; j_call: TRBJ2-7; clone_size: -; cdr3_nt: TGTGCCAGCAGCCCTGGACTAGCGAGACCTTACGAGCAGTACTTC; cdr3_aa: CASSPGLARPYEQYF